The clone carrying this TCR beta chain was found many times. This sample was taken from a study of identical twins. TCRdb reprocessed the 5' RACE reads via MiXCR and lists one record per CDR3 protein. The sample contains hundreds of thousands of distinct CDR3 sequences, roughly 10% of which appear only once. With no exceptions, donors were healthy Caucasians. Per the germline V gene, CDR1 is SQVTM and CDR2 is ANQGSEA. CDR3 length: 11 amino acids. These data were also filed under a second study, of yellow fever vaccine responses in identical twins.

V is TRBV29-1 and J is TRBJ2-1; maybe TRBD2 (6 bases). Sequenced: CD8+ T cells sorted from blood. The origin of this receptor is a woman aged 18-29 years in good health. The CDR3 DNA reads as TGCTCAAGGAGGGTCGGAAATGAGCAGTTCTTC. Translating it yields CSRRVGNEQFF.